This T cell receptor beta chain stems from a study of T cell responses to AZD1222 COVID-19 vaccine (dated by TCRdb to about 2021). At the level of the whole study: TCR sequencing covered 230 to 250 trial participants: roughly 200 given two doses of AZD1222 and 26 given two doses of MenACWY control vaccine. Trial participants were enrolled into age subgroups of 18-55, 56-69 and 70-plus years, which contained around 140, 26 and 57 TCR-sequenced participants, respectively.

The CDR3 regions of human TCRbeta chains were analyzed by immunosequencing. The original pipeline was this. Repertoire TCRs were checked for matches against a reference library of SARS-CoV-2-specific TCRs that had been generated using the MIRA antigen-specificity platform. Breadth meant the fraction of unique TCRs that were SARS-CoV-2-associated, whereas depth meant the fraction of total T cells that were SARS-CoV-2-associated. Each spike-specific TCR was assigned to its reactive spike region and to a CD4 or CD8 class using the MIRA data. Log10-transformed breadth and depth values were compared by one-way ANOVA with Sidak's multiple comparisons tests. The table comes from immuneACCESS by way of TCRdb, which keeps in-frame sequences with V and J called. Part of the clones is missing from these tables; in studies checked, under half for an unresolved V gene and the rest for unknown reasons. D and trimming were read from the DNA, whereas the V and J calls and clone size are those reported in that table. The sample contains 90,000 to 130,000 clones, about 94% of them found a single time. The ten top clones hold around 2.8% of the sample.

What the time point label conveys for this sample: about 28 days (+/-7) after the second vaccine dose. Because spike-specific TCR depth and breadth did not differ between the two schedules, AZD1222 recipients who got a second dose at roughly 4 weeks were pooled with those who got a second dose at roughly 12 weeks. Vaccinee samples came from UK trials COV001 and COV002, including a single-blind randomized controlled phase 2/3 trial of AZD1222 (ChAdOx1 nCoV-19) in healthy adults. For TCRbeta chain sequencing, PBMC samples from trial participants were taken at day 0 and at day 28 after the second dose. Measured from the cysteine to the phenylalanine, the CDR3 is 15 residues long. Only the CDR3 region is kept as DNA, spanning 45 bases read in frame from base 1. The germline V gene (reference sequence) specifies LNHDA as CDR1 and SQIVND as CDR2. V sheds 6 bases and J sheds 4 bases, leaving 16 bases between their ends.

In regard to this clone: Its antigen is currently not known. Base quality data are lacking; no much larger clone is found one base away.

Study-wide findings and limitations: Most participants were white British and females outnumbered males, and the authors suggested that clonal diversity may have been underestimated. No day 14 peak-response samples were available, so repertoires were characterized only after the peak T cell response. Nearly half of unique spike-specific TCRs reportedly recognized epitopes outside regions mutated in the B.1.351 and B.1.1.7 variants. Spike-specific TCR breadth and depth rose significantly after two AZD1222 doses compared with day 0 and with MenACWY recipients. In the small 56-69-year group, the increase in depth fell short of significance, most likely because of low power. The whole spike protein was spanned by vaccine-associated CD4 TCRs, and dominant responses were seen in regions 160-218 and 743-854. Only 5 to 7 AZD1222 recipients were SARS-CoV-2 seropositive at baseline, limiting conclusions about previously exposed vaccinees.

This receptor chain uses TRBV19 and TRBJ1-5; too little of a D gene remains to name it. This TCR came from an adult who received the AZD1222 COVID-19 vaccine. The starting material was peripheral blood, obtained 28 days after the second AZD1222 dose. The nucleotide sequence is given as TGTGCCAGTAGATGGTTTGCGGATGGTAATCAGCCCCAGCATTTT. Translated, this gives CASRWFADGNQPQHF. The full variable domain, with segments outside the CDR3 supplied by the reference TRBV19 and TRBJ1-5 proteins, appears as DGGITQSPKYLFRKEGQNVTLSCEQNLNHDAMYWYRQDPGQGLRLIYYSQIVNDFQKGDIAEGYSVSREKKESFPLTVTSAQKNPTAFYLCASRWFADGNQPQHFGDGTRLSIL.